The clone carrying this TCR beta chain was recorded once. Its antigen is unidentified. This sample was taken from a study of T cells in localized non-small cell lung cancer. The assay was immunoSEQ multiplex PCR, and TCRdb's table has in-frame clones only and misses some. The sample lists around 30,000 clones, about 88% occurring once. Notes on the study in general: In adjacent lung appeared a median around 56 of the top 100 tumor clones. Peak T cell clonality was found in uninvolved adjacent lung, exceeding tumor. Since sequencing was restricted to only one region of the tumor, intratumor heterogeneity remains a possibility. A raised T cell density in blood coincided with lengthier overall survival.

The source was peripheral blood, collected before any cancer treatment. This TCR was recovered from a female donor older than 55 with stage III squamous cell lung carcinoma.

The CDR3 DNA reads TGCGCCAGCAGCTTGGCTTCAGGGAAAGCAACTAATGAAAAACTGTTTTTT. Its translation is CASSLASGKATNEKLFF. This sequence joins TRBV5-1 and TRBJ1-4; D may be TRBD1 (5 bases). This CDR3 contains 17 residues. Trimming pared 0 bases from V and 0 bases from J, leaving 12 bases between. Per the germline V gene, CDR1 is SGHRS and CDR2 is YFSETQ. Full variable domain (outside the CDR3, taken from reference TRBV5-1 and TRBJ1-4): KAGVTQTPRYLIKTRGQQVTLSCSPISGHRSVSWYQQTPGQGLQFLFEYFSETQRNKGNFPGRFSGRQFSNSRSEMNVSTLELGDSALYLCASSLASGKATNEKLFFGSGTQLSVL.